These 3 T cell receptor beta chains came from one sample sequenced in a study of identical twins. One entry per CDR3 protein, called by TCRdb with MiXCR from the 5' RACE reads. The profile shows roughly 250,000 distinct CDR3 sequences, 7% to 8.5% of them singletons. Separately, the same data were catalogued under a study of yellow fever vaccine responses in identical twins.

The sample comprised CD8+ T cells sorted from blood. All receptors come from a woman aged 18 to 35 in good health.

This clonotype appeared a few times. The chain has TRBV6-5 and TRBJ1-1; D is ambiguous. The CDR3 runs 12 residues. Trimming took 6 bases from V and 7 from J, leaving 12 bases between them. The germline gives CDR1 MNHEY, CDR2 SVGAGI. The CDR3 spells CASSPDGSEAFF. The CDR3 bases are TGTGCCAGCAGCCCAGACGGGAGTGAAGCTTTCTTT.

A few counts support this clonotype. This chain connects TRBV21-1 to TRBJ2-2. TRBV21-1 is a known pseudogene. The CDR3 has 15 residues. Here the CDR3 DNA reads TGTGCCAGCAGCATAGTCGCGGGGAACACCGGGGAGCTGTTTTTT. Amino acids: CASSIVAGNTGELFF.

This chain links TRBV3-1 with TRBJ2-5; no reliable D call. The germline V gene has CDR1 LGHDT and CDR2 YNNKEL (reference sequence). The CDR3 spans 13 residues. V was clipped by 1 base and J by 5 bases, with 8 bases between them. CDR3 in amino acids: CASSQGVVETQYF. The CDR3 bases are TGTGCCAGCAGCCAAGGTGTGGTCGAGACCCAGTACTTC.